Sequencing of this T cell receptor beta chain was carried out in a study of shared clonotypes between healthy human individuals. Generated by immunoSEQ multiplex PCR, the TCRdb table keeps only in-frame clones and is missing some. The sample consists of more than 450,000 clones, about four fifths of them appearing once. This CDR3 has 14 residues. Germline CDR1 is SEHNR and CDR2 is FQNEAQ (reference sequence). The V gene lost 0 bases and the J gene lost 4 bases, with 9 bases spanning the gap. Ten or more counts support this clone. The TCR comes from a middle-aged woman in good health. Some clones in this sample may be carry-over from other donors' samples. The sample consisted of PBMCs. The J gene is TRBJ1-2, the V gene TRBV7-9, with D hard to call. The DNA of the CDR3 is TGTGCCAGCAGCTTAGCAGGGAGCGCCTATGGCTACACCTTC. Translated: CASSLAGSAYGYTF. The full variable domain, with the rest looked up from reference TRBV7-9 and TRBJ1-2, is DTGVSQNPRHKITKRGQNVTFRCDPISEHNRLYWYRQTLGQGPEFLTYFQNEAQLEKSRLLSDRFSAERPKGSFSTLEIQRTEQGDSAMYLCASSLAGSAYGYTFGSGTRLTVV.